Shown below are 17 T cell receptor beta chains from a single sample sequenced in a study of cytomegalovirus exposure and HLA in healthy donors. This PCR relied on a set of 60 Vbeta primers and 13 Jbeta primers. Some clones are missing from TCRdb's copy, which holds only in-frame ones; the method was immunoSEQ multiplex PCR. The data contain 95,000 to 100,000 clones, 75% of them singletons. The sequenced material came from PBMCs. Receptors were obtained from a man aged 50-60 years in good health and CMV-seronegative.

The chain has TRBV6-1 and TRBJ2-7, with 10 bases fitting TRBD2. This CDR3 has 15 residues. Germline CDR1 and CDR2: MNHNS and SASEGT. Trimming at V came to 5 bases and at J to 5 bases, leaving 9 bases not matched to a gene. The CDR3 protein is CASSNPSGRSNEQYF. CDR3 nucleotides: TGTGCCAGCAGTAACCCTAGCGGGAGATCCAACGAGCAGTACTTC.

This clone was observed a few times. The chain couples TRBV6-1 to TRBJ2-5; 8 nucleotides match TRBD1. The CDR3 contains 12 residues. CDR1 and CDR2 (germline): MNHNS, SASEGT. V gave up 7 bases and J gave up 11 bases; unmatched junction bases: 9. DNA for the CDR3: TGTGCCAGCACCAAGACAGGGGTTGGGCAGTACTTC. It yields the protein CASTKTGVGQYF.

The chain uses TRBV10-3 and TRBJ2-7, with 8 bases that match TRBD2. CDR3 length: 13 residues. V trimming: 10 bases; J trimming: 3 bases; junction bases outside the gene matches: 8. CDR1 and CDR2 (germline): ENHRY, SYGVKD. The CDR3 reads CATSGGGHYEQYF. CDR3 DNA: TGTGCCACCTCGGGCGGGGGGCACTACGAGCAGTACTTC.

The chain combines TRBV28 with TRBJ2-7; 11 nucleotides agree with TRBD2. CDR3 length: 15 residues. Per the germline V gene, CDR1 is MDHEN and CDR2 is SYDVKM. Trimming removed 8 bases from V and 1 base from J; junction bases left unmatched: 7. The CDR3 here is CASHSGTSGSYEQYF. CDR3 DNA: TGTGCCAGCCATTCGGGGACTAGCGGTTCCTACGAGCAGTACTTC.

The rearrangement links TRBV9 to TRBJ1-1, with TRBD1 matching 7 bases. Germline V gene data show CDR1 as SGDLS and CDR2 as YYNGEE. This CDR3 spans 17 amino acids. The V and J ends lost 0 bases and 0 bases, in that order; junction bases with no gene match: 8. The CDR3 here is CASSVAQGGNLNTEAFF. The CDR3 nucleotides are TGTGCCAGCAGCGTAGCCCAGGGGGGCAACCTGAACACTGAAGCTTTCTTT.

The chain links TRBV11-2 to TRBJ1-4; TRBD1 aligns across 8 bases. The CDR3 is 14 residues long. Germline-derived CDR1 and CDR2 are SGHAT and FQNNGV. With V trimmed by 5 bases and J by 8 bases, 7 bases remained unmatched. As DNA, the CDR3 is TGTGCCAGCAGCCCGACAGGGGCTGACGAAAAACTGTTTTTT. Protein: CASSPTGADEKLFF.

In this sample, this clone turned up a few times. The rearrangement links TRBV4-3 to TRBJ2-7; 7 bases align to TRBD2. V gave up 3 bases and J gave up 0 bases; unmatched junction bases: 2. CDR1 and CDR2 from the germline V gene are LGHNA and YSLEER. This CDR3 is built from 14 residues. The CDR3 sequence is CASSHQRDSYEQYF. The CDR3, as DNA: TGCGCCAGCAGCCATCAGCGGGACTCCTACGAGCAGTACTTC.

V is TRBV28 and J is TRBJ2-5, with D unresolved. The germline gives CDR1 MDHEN, CDR2 SYDVKM. V shed 6 bases and J shed 2 bases, with 4 bases lying between them. The CDR3 runs 11 residues. Here the CDR3 reads CASSFQETQYF. Written as DNA, the CDR3 is TGTGCCAGCAGCTTTCAAGAGACCCAGTACTTC.

The sample holds one count of this clone. J is TRBJ1-6 and V is TRBV28; no clear D gene. This CDR3 has 13 amino acids. V shed 10 bases and J shed 4 bases, with 11 bases lying between them. Germline V lookup: CDR1 MDHEN, CDR2 SYDVKM. The CDR3 DNA is TGTGCCACCCGGACTGAATATAATTCACCCCTCCACTTT. Its protein is CATRTEYNSPLHF.

V is TRBV27 and J is TRBJ1-5; TRBD1 matches at 7 bases. CDR3 length equals 15 residues. Germline-derived CDR1 and CDR2 are MNHEY and SMNVEV (reference sequence). V was clipped by 5 bases and J by 3 bases; unmatched bases: 7. CDR3 nucleotide sequence: TGTGCCAGCAGTCCTCGACAGGGCCCCAATCAGCCCCAGCATTTT. It translates to CASSPRQGPNQPQHF.

The chain is built from TRBV19 and TRBJ1-5; TRBD1 aligns across 7 bases. Germline CDR1 and CDR2: LNHDA and SQIVND (reference sequence). The CDR3 extends over 15 amino acids. V was clipped by 7 bases and J by 1 base; unmatched bases: 7. DNA for the CDR3: TGTGCCAGTAAACTCGACAGGGCCAGCAATCAGCCCCAGCATTTT. This codes for CASKLDRASNQPQHF.

This rearrangement joins TRBV29-1 to TRBJ2-7, with 8 positions matching TRBD1. The V gene end was trimmed by 7 bases and the J gene end by 0 bases; junction bases not matched to a gene: 8. The CDR3 runs to 14 residues. Germline-derived CDR1 and CDR2 are SQVTM and ANQGSEA. The CDR3 DNA reads TGCAGCGCCCCGGGACAGGCCTTCTCCTACGAGCAGTACTTC. The encoded protein is CSAPGQAFSYEQYF.

The chain uses TRBV20-1 and TRBJ2-5; maybe TRBD2 (5 bases). Between the trimmed V and J ends, which lost 7 bases and 2 bases, there was a span of 5 bases. The CDR3 has 10 residues. Germline CDR1 and CDR2: DFQATT and SNEGSKA (reference sequence). This CDR3 reads CSGGQETQYF. CDR3 nucleotides: TGCAGTGGAGGGCAAGAGACCCAGTACTTC.

The chain joins TRBV7-2 to TRBJ2-7, with TRBD2 as a possible D gene (6 bases). The ends were cut back, 5 bases at V and 5 bases at J, with 19 bases in the middle. The length of the CDR3 is 15 residues. CDR1 SGHTA and CDR2 FQGNSA come from the germline V gene. This CDR3 is CASSRNGGVHNEQYF. The CDR3 DNA reads TGTGCCAGCAGCCGTAACGGCGGGGTCCATAACGAGCAGTACTTC.

The chain is built from TRBV28 and TRBJ2-5; 7 bases map to TRBD2. The CDR3 covers 14 residues. Germline assignment: CDR1 MDHEN and CDR2 SYDVKM. After removal of 1 base from V and 6 bases from J, the junction contained 5 bases not matched to a gene. This CDR3 is CASSLYGGGKTQYF. CDR3 nucleotides: TGTGCCAGCAGTTTATATGGCGGGGGAAAGACCCAGTACTTC.

The chain is built from TRBV6-7 and TRBJ2-7, with D unclear. TRBV6-7 carries the ORF label, with uncertain function. The CDR3 spans 10 residues. Trimming took off 6 bases at V and 4 bases at J, with 4 bases between the two ends. The chain's CDR3 is CASSRYEQYF. CDR3 sequence (DNA): TGTGCCAGCAGCCGTTACGAGCAGTACTTC.

This rearrangement joins TRBV5-6 to TRBJ1-5; D unclear. The germline V gene has CDR1 SGHDT and CDR2 YYEEEE. The CDR3 extends over 13 amino acids. The V and J ends lost 4 bases and 4 bases respectively, with 9 bases between them. CDR3 region: CASSRTPNQPQHF. In DNA form, the CDR3 reads TGTGCCAGCAGCCGCACTCCTAATCAGCCCCAGCATTTT.